These 22 T cell receptor beta chains were sequenced from one sample in a study of tumor T cells in aggressive B-cell lymphoma. Here immunoSEQ multiplex PCR was the method, and the copy in TCRdb shows in-frame clones only, minus some. The sample consists of some 1,000 clones, 95% to 98% of them appearing once. Sequences were obtained from tumor tissue. These receptors all come from an adult with diffuse large B cell lymphoma.

V is TRBV6-4 and J is TRBJ2-3; D uncertain. Germline values: CDR1 MRHNA, CDR2 SNTAGT. Trimming took 6 bases from V and 2 from J, leaving 12 bases between them. The CDR3 spans 14 residues. This chain's CDR3 is CASSDDIATDTQYF. In DNA, the CDR3 is TGTGCCAGCAGCGATGACATCGCCACAGATACGCAGTATTTT.

This chain uses TRBV6-1 with TRBJ2-3; 11 bases are shared with TRBD2. CDR1 MNHNS and CDR2 SASEGT come from the germline V gene. This CDR3 spans 16 amino acids. With V trimmed by 0 bases and J by 3 bases, 2 bases remained unmatched. CDR3 in amino acids: CASSEALAGGTDTQYF. CDR3 nucleotides: TGTGCCAGCAGTGAAGCGCTAGCGGGGGGTACAGATACGCAGTATTTT.

The chain combines TRBV5-6 with TRBJ1-2; TRBD1 aligns across 7 bases. CDR1 SGHDT and CDR2 YYEEEE come from the germline V gene. CDR3 size: 15 residues. Losses at the gene ends were 3 bases for V and 8 bases for J; bases not matched to a gene: 13. The CDR3 DNA is TGTGCCAGCAGCTCCTACAGGATAGGGGGCGACGGCTACACCTTC. Protein sequence: CASSSYRIGGDGYTF.

The chain couples TRBV11-2 to TRBJ1-6, with D unresolved. The CDR3 sequence is 16 residues long. CDR1 and CDR2 from the germline V gene are SGHAT and FQNNGV. The V end lost 0 bases, the J end lost 1 base, and 7 bases lay between the germline ends. The CDR3 loop reads CASSLDQVSYNSPLHF. CDR3 nucleotides: TGTGCCAGCAGCTTAGATCAGGTGTCCTATAATTCACCCCTCCACTTT.

J is TRBJ2-1 and V is TRBV11-2; TRBD2 agrees at 8 bases. The V segment lost 5 bases and the J segment 4 bases; nucleotides outside the gene matches: 10. CDR1 is SGHAT and CDR2 is FQNNGV in the germline V gene. The CDR3 totals 16 residues. In nucleotides, the CDR3 is TGTGCCAGCAGCGCAGGGGCGGGGGGTATATACAATGAGCAGTTCTTC. It is translated as CASSAGAGGIYNEQFF. The complete variable domain, with remaining parts taken from reference TRBV11-2 and TRBJ2-1, reads EAGVAQSPRYKIIEKRQSVAFWCNPISGHATLYWYQQILGQGPKLLIQFQNNGVVDDSQLPKDRFSAERLKGVDSTLKIQPAKLEDSAVYLCASSAGAGGIYNEQFFGPGTRLTVL.

J is TRBJ1-6 and V is TRBV2; TRBD1 is a possible D gene (5 bases). Germline CDR1 SNHLY, CDR2 FYNNEI. With 3 bases removed from V and 13 bases from J, the gap between germline ends came to 7 bases. The CDR3 is made up of 11 amino acids. The CDR3 DNA is TGTGCCAGCAGTGATCGGGGGCCCCTCCACTTT. The encoded protein is CASSDRGPLHF.

This clone was picked up one time. V gene TRBV5-1 combines with J gene TRBJ2-7; 10 positions agree with TRBD1. Losses at the gene ends were 4 bases for V and 4 bases for J; bases not matched to a gene: 5. The CDR3 is 14 amino acids. Germline CDR1 reads SGHRS; CDR2 reads YFSETQ. CDR3 in amino acids: CASSLTGGDYEQYF. CDR3 in DNA: TGCGCCAGCAGCCTGACAGGGGGCGATTACGAGCAGTACTTC.

This chain links TRBV7-9 with TRBJ2-3, with a possible D match to TRBD2 (6 bases). The germline V gene encodes CDR1 SEHNR and CDR2 FQNEAQ (reference sequence). The CDR3 is 16 residues long. The V end was cut by 2 bases, the J end by 1 base, with 13 bases between. This chain's CDR3 is CASSLNLGGGTDTQYF. Here the CDR3 DNA reads TGTGCCAGCAGCTTAAATCTCGGCGGGGGCACAGATACGCAGTATTTT.

The chain joins TRBV9 to TRBJ1-2; possibly TRBD1 for D (5 bases). Germline loops: CDR1 SGDLS, CDR2 YYNGEE. V was pared by 4 bases and J by 3 bases, with 10 bases between. CDR3 length equals 13 residues. The CDR3 coding sequence is TGTGCCAGCAGCCCGACGGGGGACTATGGCTACACCTTC. Translating gives CASSPTGDYGYTF.

The chain is built from TRBV10-1 and TRBJ1-1, with D unresolved. The germline gives CDR1 WNHNN, CDR2 SYGVQD (reference sequence). The CDR3 sequence is 14 residues long. Trimming removed 0 bases at V and 1 base at J, with 6 bases between. CDR3 sequence reads: CASSESLSNTEAFF. The CDR3 DNA is TGCGCCAGCAGTGAGTCTTTATCGAACACTGAAGCTTTCTTT.

This clone has a single count. The rearrangement links TRBV27 to TRBJ2-6; no reliable D call. Per the germline V gene, CDR1 is MNHEY and CDR2 is SMNVEV (reference sequence). V lost 6 bases and J lost 4, with 13 bases in between. This CDR3 region has 15 residues. CDR3 sequence reads: CASRRRREGANVLTF. The CDR3 DNA sequence: TGTGCCAGCAGGCGCCGCCGTGAAGGGGCCAACGTCCTGACTTTC.

The CDR3 loop is CASSISGDADTQYF. DNA of the CDR3: TGTGCCAGCAGCATTAGCGGGGACGCAGATACGCAGTATTTT. The V gene is TRBV11-2, the J gene TRBJ2-3, with TRBD2 matching over 8 bases. Germline assignment: CDR1 SGHAT and CDR2 FQNNGV. With 5 bases clipped from V and 4 bases from J, the junction kept 5 bases outside the gene matches. This CDR3 region has 14 residues.

The genes are TRBV20-1 and TRBJ1-2, with unresolved D. Germline V lookup: CDR1 DFQATT, CDR2 SNEGSKA (reference sequence). CDR3 length: 8 amino acids. The CDR3 protein is CSQTGYTF. CDR3 nucleotide sequence: TGCAGCCAGACAGGCTACACCTTC.

The J gene is TRBJ1-2, the V gene TRBV28; D is unclear. V was trimmed by 3 bases and J by 8 bases, leaving 7 bases between them. The CDR3 consists of 11 residues. CDR1 MDHEN and CDR2 SYDVKM come from the germline V gene. CDR3 region: CASSFRLGYTF. CDR3 bases: TGTGCCAGCAGTTTTCGGTTAGGCTACACCTTC.

This chain connects TRBV11-3 to TRBJ2-3, with a tentative D call TRBD2 (6 bases). V lost 5 bases and J 9 bases, leaving 15 bases between the germline ends. Germline V gene data show CDR1 as SGHNT and CDR2 as YENEEA. CDR3 length equals 13 residues. CDR3 nucleotides: TGTGCCAGCAGCCAAATTCCGGGGGTGACGCAGTATTTT. This codes for CASSQIPGVTQYF.

This sequence joins TRBV21-1 and TRBJ2-2; TRBD1 was called by the table and not checked on the DNA. TRBV21-1 corresponds to a pseudogene. CDR3 size: 16 residues. The CDR3 spells CASEDRGGVETGELFF. The CDR3 bases are TGTGCCAGCGAAGACAGGGGGGGTGTAGAGACCGGGGAGCTGTTTTTT.

Regarding this clone: An end of the junction does not agree with germline; a read error may underlie this. The genes are TRBV7-8 and TRBJ2-2; possible D gene TRBD2, 5 bases. Germline CDR1 reads SGHVS; CDR2 reads FQNEAQ. The CDR3 runs to 12 residues. CDR3 protein: CASSLNTGKLFF. DNA for the CDR3: TGTGCCAGCAGCCTTAACACCGGGAAGCTGTTTTTT.

As DNA, the CDR3 is TGTGCCAGCAGCCCCCGTGAAGATGAGGGCTACACCTTC. Residues: CASSPREDEGYTF. V gene TRBV9 combines with J gene TRBJ1-2; D call uncertain. V was shortened by 4 bases and J by 8 bases, with 15 bases between the two germline ends. This CDR3 has 13 residues. From germline, CDR1 is SGDLS and CDR2 YYNGEE.

This sequence joins TRBV15 and TRBJ1-5, with 12 bases that match TRBD1. Germline CDR1 and CDR2: LNHNV and YYDKDF (reference sequence). V lost 3 bases, J lost 3 bases, and 18 bases stayed unmatched. The CDR3 is 21 amino acids. CDR3 loop: CATSSANQGTGGQFYNQPQHF. DNA of the CDR3: TGTGCCACCAGCAGCGCGAATCAAGGGACAGGGGGCCAGTTCTACAATCAGCCCCAGCATTTT.

This clone appeared once. The chain employs TRBV7-9 and TRBJ1-4; a weak D match, TRBD1 (6 bases). The CDR3 is 16 residues long. Trimming shortened V by 0 bases and J by 7 bases, and 15 bases separated the two germline ends. Germline V gene sequence: CDR1 SEHNR, CDR2 FQNEAQ (reference sequence). For the CDR3, the DNA is TGTGCCAGCAGCTTAGCGCAGGGGTTACGGGGTGAAAAACTGTTTTTT. Translated: CASSLAQGLRGEKLFF.

The V and J genes are TRBV5-1 and TRBJ1-1, with D hard to call. CDR3 length: 12 amino acids. Germline CDR1 is SGHRS and CDR2 is YFSETQ. V lost 5 bases, J lost 5 bases, and 10 bases lay in between. CDR3 sequence (DNA): TGCGCCAGCAGGGCGGGTTTTACTGAAGCTTTCTTT. It codes for CASRAGFTEAFF.

This clone was seen just once. V gene TRBV5-1 combines with J gene TRBJ2-3, with 7 bases aligning to TRBD2. Trimming at V came to 4 bases and at J to 5 bases, leaving 7 bases not matched to a gene. Germline CDR1 is SGHRS and CDR2 is YFSETQ. This CDR3 comprises 14 residues. CDR3 sequence: CASSSGAQGDTQYF. CDR3 nucleotide sequence: TGCGCCAGCAGCAGCGGGGCTCAGGGAGATACGCAGTATTTT.